This T cell receptor (beta chain) was captured by sequencing in a study of shared clonotypes between healthy human individuals (dated by TCRdb to 2019 to 2021). A note on the overall study: The cohort included a few men and a couple of women between 18 and 49 years of age. For each donor, three plates each were used for CD4 naive and CD4 memory, two plates were used for CD8 naive, and one plate was used for CD8 memory. To estimate repertoire size and how much clonotype sharing occurs between individuals, the study deeply sequenced the blood TCR repertoires of about 5 healthy adults. Different laboratories and diverse techniques were used to prepare libraries and sequence TCR repertoires, to increase sequencing depth and limit assay-specific biases. Between about 0.8 and 9 billion PBMCs per donor were obtained by leukapheresis.

Here is what the overall study found, with its caveats: Sampling was restricted to blood, and TCR repertoires in tissues likely differ from the TCR repertoires found in blood. Compared with non-shared clonotypes, clonotypes shared by all four sorted-subset donors had higher generation probabilities. When four donors were compared, the shared fraction of clonotypes was roughly 4.8% for naive CD4, 3.5% for naive CD8, more than 2% for memory CD4, and approximately 0.4% for memory CD8. Pairwise subsampling indicated that sequencing depth was expected to affect the degree of clonotype sharing among donors. Rarefaction of sorted-subset datasets indicated incomplete sequencing despite the large sequencing depth. Estimated clonotype richness was generally larger for naive than for memory subsets. Because the study included a small number of donors, the genetic and exposure-history diversity represented was limited.

Using the deep immunoSEQ assay, TCR CDR3 regions were amplified from genomic DNA by multiplex PCR. Extracted genomic DNA from each cell subset was distributed evenly across all wells of several immunoSEQ 96-well plates, and each plate was treated as a replicate. Each replicate PCR for sorted subsets received about 180 ng genomic DNA, equal to tens of thousands of T cell genomes. Purified libraries were measured with a Qubit 3.0 fluorometer, size-checked on a Bioanalyzer 2100, and measured again with the KAPA Library Quantification kit. Every immunoSEQ 96-well plate was sequenced on a dedicated single-read 150-cycle Illumina NextSeq 550 flow cell. The original pipeline was this. The immunoSEQ output contained only junctional sequences without quality scores, so filtering could not match that applied to full-length reads. To assign V/J genes and CDR3, sequences were annotated using PyIR, a Python wrapper for IgBLAST v1.9, with IMGT germline references. Reads were removed for weak V/J assignments (E-value above 1e-6), missing CDR3, stop codons, out-of-frame junctions, or ambiguous translated residues. V3J clonotypes were defined as sequences sharing the same inferred V gene, J gene, and CDR3 amino acid sequence. To compute the percentage overlap between repertoires, the number of shared unique clonotypes was divided by the size of the smaller repertoire. Repertoire richness was assessed with RTK rarefaction, the Chao1 estimator, and Recon v2.1 estimates of unobserved clonotypes. For all TCRbeta clonotypes obtained by the gDNA method from four donors, generation probabilities were computed with OLGA. The immuneACCESS repertoire file appears here via TCRdb, limited to in-frame rearrangements. These files lack a portion of the clones; in checked studies, under half of the deficit traces to unresolved V genes, and the cause of the others is not known. V and J calls plus clone size are reproduced from that table; the DNA served to infer D and trimming. The sample contains under 350,000 clones, around 90% of them found a single time. The ten largest clones represent about 17% of the sample.

Comment on this clone: The antigen this receptor binds is unknown. No per-base quality is available; no much larger clone lies one base away.

Donors were healthy HIV-negative adults with no recently reported acute infections or vaccinations. Only Caucasian adults living in Nashville, Tennessee, USA were represented among the donors. CD8 memory samples consisted of magnetically selected CD45RO+ cells combined with CCR7-negative CD45RA+ effector memory (TemRA) cells. Blood was collected by leukapheresis, and PBMCs were isolated by Ficoll-Histopaque density gradient centrifugation and then cryopreserved in liquid nitrogen vapor phase. Analytical flow cytometry was used to check the purity and quantity of every magnetically sorted T cell population. Genomic DNA was isolated from each sorted fraction and quantified by UV absorbance on a Nanodrop 2000c. This clonotype was sampled from a man between 18 and 35 years old in good health. Sequencing input: memory CD8+ T cells sorted from blood. The sample's cell subset or site label is to be understood as: CD45RO+ cells pooled with CCR7-negative TemRA cells.

The DNA sequence reads TGTGCCAGCAGTTTCGGCAACCAAGAGACCCAGTACTTC. This gives the protein CASSFGNQETQYF. The chain uses TRBV28 and TRBJ2-5; the D gene identity is not certain. CDR1 and CDR2, per the germline V gene, are MDHEN and SYDVKM. The CDR3 covers 13 residues, taking in both the cysteine and the phenylalanine. Only the CDR3 region is kept as DNA, spanning 39 bases read in frame from base 1. The V end loses 3 bases and the J end loses 0 bases, and a stretch of 5 bases separates them.